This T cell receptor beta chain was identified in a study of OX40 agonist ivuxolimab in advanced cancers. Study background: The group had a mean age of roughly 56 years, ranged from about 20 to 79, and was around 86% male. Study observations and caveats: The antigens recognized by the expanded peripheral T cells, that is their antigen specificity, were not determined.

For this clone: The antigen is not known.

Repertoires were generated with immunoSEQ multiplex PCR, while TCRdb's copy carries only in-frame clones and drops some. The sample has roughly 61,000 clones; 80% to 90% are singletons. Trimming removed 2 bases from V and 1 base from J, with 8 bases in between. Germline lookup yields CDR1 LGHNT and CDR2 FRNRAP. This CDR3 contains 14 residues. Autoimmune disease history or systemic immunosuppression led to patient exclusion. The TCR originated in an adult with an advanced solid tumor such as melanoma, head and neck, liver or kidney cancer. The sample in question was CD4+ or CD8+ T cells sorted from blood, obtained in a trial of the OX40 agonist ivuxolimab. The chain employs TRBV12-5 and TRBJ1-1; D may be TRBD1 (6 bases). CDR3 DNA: TGTGCTAGTGGTTTGACGACAGGGAACACTGAAGCTTTCTTT. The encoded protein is CASGLTTGNTEAFF.